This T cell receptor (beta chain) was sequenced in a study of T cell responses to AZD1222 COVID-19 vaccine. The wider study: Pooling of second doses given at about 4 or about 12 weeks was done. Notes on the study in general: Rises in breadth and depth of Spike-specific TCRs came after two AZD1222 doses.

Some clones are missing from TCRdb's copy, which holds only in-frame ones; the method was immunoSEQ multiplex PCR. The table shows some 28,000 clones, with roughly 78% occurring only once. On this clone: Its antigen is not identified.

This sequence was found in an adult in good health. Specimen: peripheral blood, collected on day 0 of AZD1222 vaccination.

Here the CDR3 reads CASSGKGTSGYNEQFF. The CDR3 region has the DNA TGTGCCAGCAGCGGAAAAGGGACTAGCGGTTACAATGAGCAGTTCTTC. The genes are TRBV9 and TRBJ2-1, with TRBD2 matching over 11 bases. V lost 3 bases to trimming and J lost 4 bases; unmatched junction nucleotides: 6. Germline V gene lookup returns CDR1 SGDLS and CDR2 YYNGEE. CDR3 size: 16 residues. Combining the CDR3 with reference TRBV9 and TRBJ2-1 gives the whole variable domain DSGVTQTPKHLITATGQRVTLRCSPRSGDLSVYWYQQSLDQGLQFLIQYYNGEERAKGNILERFSAQQFPDLHSELNLSSLELGDSALYFCASSGKGTSGYNEQFFGPGTRLTVL.